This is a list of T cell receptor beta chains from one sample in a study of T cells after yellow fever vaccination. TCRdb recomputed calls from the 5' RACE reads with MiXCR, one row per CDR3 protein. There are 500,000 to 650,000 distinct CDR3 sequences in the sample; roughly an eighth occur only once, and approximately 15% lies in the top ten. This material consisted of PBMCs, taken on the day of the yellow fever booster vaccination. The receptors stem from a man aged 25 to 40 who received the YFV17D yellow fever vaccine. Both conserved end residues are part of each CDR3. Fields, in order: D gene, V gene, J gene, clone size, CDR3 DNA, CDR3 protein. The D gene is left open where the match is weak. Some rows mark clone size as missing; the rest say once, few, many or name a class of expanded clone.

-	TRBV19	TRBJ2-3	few	TGTGCCAGTAGTATCGGGGGCGCAGATACGCAGTATTTT	CASSIGGADTQYF
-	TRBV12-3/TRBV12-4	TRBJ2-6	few	TGTGCCAGCAGTTCCGCGGCAGGGGTTGTCGCCGGGGCCAACGTCCTGACTTTC	CASSSAAGVVAGANVLTF
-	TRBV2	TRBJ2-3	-	TGTGCCACCGAGAGGTCGGCACTTAATGGGGATACGCAGTATTTT	CATERSALNGDTQYF
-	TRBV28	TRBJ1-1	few	TGTGCCACCATGCGGGGTGTGAGGGTTATGACTGAAGCTTTCTTT	CATMRGVRVMTEAFF
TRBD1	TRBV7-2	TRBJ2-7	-	TGTGCCAGCAGTCGTGCCTTGACAGGGGCTGAAGAGCAGTACTTC	CASSRALTGAEEQYF
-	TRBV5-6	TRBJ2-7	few	TGTGCCAGCAGCCTACTTTACCCGTACGAGCAGTACTTC	CASSLLYPYEQYF
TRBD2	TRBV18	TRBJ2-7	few	TGTGCCAGCTCTATGCGAGCGGGAGGGCGTGACGAGCAGTACTTC	CASSMRAGGRDEQYF
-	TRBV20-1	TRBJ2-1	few	TGCAGTGCTTCACGCCAGCGGGCGTACAATGAGCAGTTCTTC	CSASRQRAYNEQFF
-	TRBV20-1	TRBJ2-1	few	TGCAGTGCTACGGGGCCAGGGCAGTTCTTC	CSATGPGQFF
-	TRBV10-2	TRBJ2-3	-	TGCGCCAGCAGTGAGTCGAACGCGCGGGGTGGGGGCACAGATACGCAGTATTTT	CASSESNARGGGTDTQYF
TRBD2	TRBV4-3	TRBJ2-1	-	TGCGCCAGCAGCCTTGAGCGGGATCTGGAGCAGTTCTTC	CASSLERDLEQFF
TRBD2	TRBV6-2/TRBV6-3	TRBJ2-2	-	TGTGCCAGCATTCTGGGAGGGGACACCGGGGAGCTGTTTTTT	CASILGGDTGELFF
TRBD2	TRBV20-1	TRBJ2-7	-	TGCAGTGCTAGAGATTGGGGGGCTAGCGGGAAAAGCTCCTACGAGCAGTACTTC	CSARDWGASGKSSYEQYF
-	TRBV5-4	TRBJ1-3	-	TGTGCCAGCAGGTTCGAGCCCTCTGGAAACACCATATATTTT	CASRFEPSGNTIYF
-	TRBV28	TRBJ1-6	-	TGTGCCAGCAGTTTCGGGCCAGGATATAATTCACCCCTCCACTTT	CASSFGPGYNSPLHF
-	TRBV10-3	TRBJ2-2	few	TGTGCCACCTCCTTCCGGGCCCTCGGGGACACCGGGGAGCTGTTTTTT	CATSFRALGDTGELFF
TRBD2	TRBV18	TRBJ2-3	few	TGTGCCAGCTCACCAGGACTAGCGGGAGAGGGTACGCAGTATTTT	CASSPGLAGEGTQYF
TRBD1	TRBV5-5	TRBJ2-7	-	TGTGCCAGCAGCTTGGGACAGGGCCCCGACGAGCAGTACTTC	CASSLGQGPDEQYF
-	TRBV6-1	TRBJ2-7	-	TGTGCCAGCGGGGTTAGGCAGGGGAACGCGGTCGAGCAGTACTTC	CASGVRQGNAVEQYF
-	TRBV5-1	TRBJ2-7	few	TGCGCCAGCAAAAAGCTCTTGCAGGACTCCTACGAGCAGTACTTC	CASKKLLQDSYEQYF
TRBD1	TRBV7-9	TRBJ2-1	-	TGTGCCAGCAGCTCCATACAGGGGGCGTTCAATGAGCAGTTCTTC	CASSSIQGAFNEQFF
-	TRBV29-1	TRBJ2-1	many	TGCAGCGGGGGAGCGCGCAATGAGCAGTTCTTC	CSGGARNEQFF
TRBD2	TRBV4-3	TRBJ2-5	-	TGCGCCAGCAGCCAGGGGACTAGCGGGAGGGCCTGGGAGACCCAGTACTTC	CASSQGTSGRAWETQYF
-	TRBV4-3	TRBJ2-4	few	TGCGCCAGCAGCCACCGGGGGGCAGAGGACATTCAGTACTTC	CASSHRGAEDIQYF
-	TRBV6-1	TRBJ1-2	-	TGTGCCAGCAGGACGGCAGGGTCCTATGGCTACACCTTC	CASRTAGSYGYTF
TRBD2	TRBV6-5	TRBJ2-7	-	TGTGCCAGCACTTACTCCCGGGAGGGGGTATACGAGCAGTACTTC	CASTYSREGVYEQYF
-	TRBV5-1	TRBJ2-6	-	TGCGCCAGCAACTGGGGCCCCGGGGCCAACGTCCTGACTTTC	CASNWGPGANVLTF
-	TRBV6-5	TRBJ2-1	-	TGTGCCACCACAAGGGGTCATGAGCAGTTCTTC	CATTRGHEQFF
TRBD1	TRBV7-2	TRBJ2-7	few	TGTGCCAGCAGCTGGGACAGGGGCCCCTACGAGCAGTACTTC	CASSWDRGPYEQYF
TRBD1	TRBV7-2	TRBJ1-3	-	TGTGCCAGCAGCTTAGGGCCAGGGGGCTTTGGAAACACCATATATTTT	CASSLGPGGFGNTIYF
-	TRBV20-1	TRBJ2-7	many	TGCAGTGCTAGTTCCGGACTGTCGACTACGCTGCAGTACTTC	CSASSGLSTTLQYF
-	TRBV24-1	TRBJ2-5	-	TGTGCCACCAGTGAACACAGGGGAGGGGTTGAGACCCAGTACTTC	CATSEHRGGVETQYF
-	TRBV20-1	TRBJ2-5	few	TGCAGTGCCCCCCGAAGGGGATCGGAGACCCAGTACTTC	CSAPRRGSETQYF
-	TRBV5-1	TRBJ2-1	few	TGCGCCAGCAGCTTGGAGCAGGGTAGGAATGAGCAGTTCTTC	CASSLEQGRNEQFF
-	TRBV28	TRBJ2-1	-	TGTGCCAGCAGTTTATTAGGCCCAGGGGAGCAGTTCTTC	CASSLLGPGEQFF
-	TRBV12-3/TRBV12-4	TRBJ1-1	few	TGTGCCAGCAGTTCTGGGGTCTACACTGAAGCTTTCTTT	CASSSGVYTEAFF
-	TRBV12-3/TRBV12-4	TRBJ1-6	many	TGTGCCAGCAGTTTACTGGGGTGGGATTCACCCCTCCACTTT	CASSLLGWDSPLHF
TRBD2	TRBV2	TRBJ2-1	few	TGTGCCAGCATGGGGCACGGCCTAGCGGAATTC	CASMGHGLAEF
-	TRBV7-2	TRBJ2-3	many	TGTGCCAGCAGCTTAGCCAGACAGATAGATACGCAGTATTTT	CASSLARQIDTQYF
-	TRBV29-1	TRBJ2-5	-	TGCAGCGTTGATGCGGGATGGGAGACCCAGTACTTC	CSVDAGWETQYF
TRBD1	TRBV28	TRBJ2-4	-	TGTGCCAGCAGGGGCCGGGACAGGGTCATTCAGTACTTC	CASRGRDRVIQYF
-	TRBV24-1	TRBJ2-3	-	TGTGCCACCAGAGCGTCAGCCAGCACAGATACGCAGTATTTT	CATRASASTDTQYF
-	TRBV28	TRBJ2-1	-	TGTGCCAGCAGTTTTCATAAAAGCAGACAGTTCTTC	CASSFHKSRQFF
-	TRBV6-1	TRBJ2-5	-	TGTGCCAGCAGTCCCCCGTTGGGGTTACAAGAGACCCAGTACTTC	CASSPPLGLQETQYF
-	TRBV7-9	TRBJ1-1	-	TGTGCCAGCAGCTTCCGGGATCTGAACACTGAAGCTTTCTTT	CASSFRDLNTEAFF
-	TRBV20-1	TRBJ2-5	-	-	CSAIGASGSFLETQYF
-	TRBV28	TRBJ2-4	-	TGTGCCAGCAGTTCTATAAGGGCTAAAAACATTCAGTACTTC	CASSSIRAKNIQYF
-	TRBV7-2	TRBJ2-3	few	TGTGCCAGCAGAATCGGCGGCAGCACAGATACGCAGTATTTT	CASRIGGSTDTQYF
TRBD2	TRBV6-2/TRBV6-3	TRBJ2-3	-	TGTGCCACGACGAGTAGCGGGAGGCTCGATACGCAGTATTTT	CATTSSGRLDTQYF
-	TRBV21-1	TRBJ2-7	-	TGTGCCAGCAGCATATGCGGGATCAACGAGCAGTACTTC	CASSICGINEQYF
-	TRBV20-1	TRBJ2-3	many	TGCAGTGCTAGAGGGGGGCTAGCGGGCACAGATACGCAGTATTTT	CSARGGLAGTDTQYF
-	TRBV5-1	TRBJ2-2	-	TGCGCCAGCAGCTGGACGGGACTTTCGAACACCGGGGAGCTGTTTTTT	CASSWTGLSNTGELFF